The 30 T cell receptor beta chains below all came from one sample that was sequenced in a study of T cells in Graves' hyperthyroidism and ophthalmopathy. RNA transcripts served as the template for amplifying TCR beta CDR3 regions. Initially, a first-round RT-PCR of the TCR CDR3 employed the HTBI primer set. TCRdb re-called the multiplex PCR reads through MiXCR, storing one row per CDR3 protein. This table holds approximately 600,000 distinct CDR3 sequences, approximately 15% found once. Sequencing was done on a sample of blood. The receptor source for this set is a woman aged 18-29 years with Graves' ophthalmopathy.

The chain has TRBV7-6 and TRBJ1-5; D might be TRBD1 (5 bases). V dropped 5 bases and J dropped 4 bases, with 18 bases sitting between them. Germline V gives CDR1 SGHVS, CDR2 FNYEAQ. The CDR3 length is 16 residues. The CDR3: CASSPRSFGGNQPQHF. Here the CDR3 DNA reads TGTGCCAGCAGCCCACGGTCTTTTGGGGGTAATCAGCCCCAGCATTTT. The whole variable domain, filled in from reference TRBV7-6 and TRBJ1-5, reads GAGVSQSPRYKVTKRGQDVALRCDPISGHVSLYWYRQALGQGPEFLTYFNYEAQQDKSGLPNDRFSAERPEGSISTLTIQRTEQRDSAMYRCASSPRSFGGNQPQHFGDGTRLSIL.

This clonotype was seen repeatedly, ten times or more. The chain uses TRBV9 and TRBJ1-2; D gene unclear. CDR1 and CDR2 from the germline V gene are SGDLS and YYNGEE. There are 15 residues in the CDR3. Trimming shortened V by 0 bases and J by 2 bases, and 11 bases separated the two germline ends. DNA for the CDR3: TGTGCCAGCAGCGTAGGTGGCAGGACGAACTATGGCTACACCTTC. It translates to CASSVGGRTNYGYTF. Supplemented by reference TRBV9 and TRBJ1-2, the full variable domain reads DSGVTQTPKHLITATGQRVTLRCSPRSGDLSVYWYQQSLDQGLQFLIQYYNGEERAKGNILERFSAQQFPDLHSELNLSSLELGDSALYFCASSVGGRTNYGYTFGSGTRLTVV.

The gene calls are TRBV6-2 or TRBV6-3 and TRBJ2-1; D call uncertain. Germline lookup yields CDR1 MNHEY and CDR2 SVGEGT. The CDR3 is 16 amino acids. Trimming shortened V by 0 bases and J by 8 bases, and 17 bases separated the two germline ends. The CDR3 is CASSYSASTVTHEQFF. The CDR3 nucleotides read TGTGCCAGCAGTTACTCGGCCTCTACAGTCACTCATGAGCAGTTCTTC.

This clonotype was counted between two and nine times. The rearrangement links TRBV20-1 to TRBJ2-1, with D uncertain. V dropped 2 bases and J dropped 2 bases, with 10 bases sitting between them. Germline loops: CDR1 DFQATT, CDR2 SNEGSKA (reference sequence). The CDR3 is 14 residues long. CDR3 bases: TGCAGTGCTAGATTGTCTAGAACCTACAATGAGCAGTTCTTC. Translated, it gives CSARLSRTYNEQFF.

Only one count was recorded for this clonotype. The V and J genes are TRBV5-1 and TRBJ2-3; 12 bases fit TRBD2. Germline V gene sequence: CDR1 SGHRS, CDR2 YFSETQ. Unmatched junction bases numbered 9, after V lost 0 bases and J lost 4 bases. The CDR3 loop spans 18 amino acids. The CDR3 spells CASSLEPSGRAGADTQYF. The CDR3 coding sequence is TGCGCCAGCAGCTTGGAGCCTAGCGGGAGGGCCGGGGCAGATACGCAGTATTTT. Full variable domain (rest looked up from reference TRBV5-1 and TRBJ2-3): KAGVTQTPRYLIKTRGQQVTLSCSPISGHRSVSWYQQTPGQGLQFLFEYFSETQRNKGNFPGRFSGRQFSNSRSEMNVSTLELGDSALYLCASSLEPSGRAGADTQYFGPGTRLTVL.

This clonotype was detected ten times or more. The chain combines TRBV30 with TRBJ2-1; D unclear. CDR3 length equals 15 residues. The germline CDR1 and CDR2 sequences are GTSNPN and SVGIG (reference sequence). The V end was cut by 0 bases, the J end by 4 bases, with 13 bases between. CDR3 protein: CAWSVTQSAYNEQFF. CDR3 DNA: TGTGCCTGGAGTGTTACCCAATCAGCTTACAATGAGCAGTTCTTC. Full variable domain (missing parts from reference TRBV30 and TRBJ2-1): SQTIHQWPATLVQPVGSPLSLECTVEGTSNPNLYWYRQAAGRGLQLLFYSVGIGQISSEVPQNLSASRPQDRQFILSSKKLLLSDSGFYLCAWSVTQSAYNEQFFGPGTRLTVL.

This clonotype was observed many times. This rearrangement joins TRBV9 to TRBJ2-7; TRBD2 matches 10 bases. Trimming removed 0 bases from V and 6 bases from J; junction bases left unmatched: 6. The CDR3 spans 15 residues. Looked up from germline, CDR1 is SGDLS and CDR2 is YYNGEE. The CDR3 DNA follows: TGTGCCAGCAGCGTAGTAGCTAGCGGGAGTCCCGAGCAGTACTTC. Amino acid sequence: CASSVVASGSPEQYF. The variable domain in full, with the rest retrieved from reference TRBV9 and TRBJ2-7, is DSGVTQTPKHLITATGQRVTLRCSPRSGDLSVYWYQQSLDQGLQFLIQYYNGEERAKGNILERFSAQQFPDLHSELNLSSLELGDSALYFCASSVVASGSPEQYFGPGTRLTVT.

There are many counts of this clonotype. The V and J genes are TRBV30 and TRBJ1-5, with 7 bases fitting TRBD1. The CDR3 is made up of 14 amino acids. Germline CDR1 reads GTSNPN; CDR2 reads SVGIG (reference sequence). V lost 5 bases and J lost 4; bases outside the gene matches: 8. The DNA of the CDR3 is TGTGCCTGGGCTAGGGGGCAGGGGAATCAGCCCCAGCATTTT. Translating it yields CAWARGQGNQPQHF.

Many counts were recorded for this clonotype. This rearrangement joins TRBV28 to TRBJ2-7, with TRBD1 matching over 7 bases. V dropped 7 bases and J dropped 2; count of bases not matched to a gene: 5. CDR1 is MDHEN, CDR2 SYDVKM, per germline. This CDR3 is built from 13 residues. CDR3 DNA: TGTGCCAGCACCCCGGGACAGACCTACGAGCAGTACTTC. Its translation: CASTPGQTYEQYF.

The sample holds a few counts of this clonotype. The CDR3 DNA is TGTGCCAGCAGTTTGTACAGCGTGGAGACCCAGTACTTC. Amino acids: CASSLYSVETQYF. V is TRBV28 and J is TRBJ2-5; D uncertain. Between the trimmed V and J ends, which lost 3 bases and 5 bases, there was a span of 10 bases. The CDR3 covers 13 residues. Germline CDR1 MDHEN, CDR2 SYDVKM.

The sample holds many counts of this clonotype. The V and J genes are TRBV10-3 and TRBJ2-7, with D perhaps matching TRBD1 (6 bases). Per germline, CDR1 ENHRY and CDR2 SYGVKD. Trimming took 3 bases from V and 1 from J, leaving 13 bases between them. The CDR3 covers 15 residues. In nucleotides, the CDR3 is TGTGCCATCAGTGATGGTGGACAGCCTTCCTACGAGCAGTACTTC. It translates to CAISDGGQPSYEQYF.

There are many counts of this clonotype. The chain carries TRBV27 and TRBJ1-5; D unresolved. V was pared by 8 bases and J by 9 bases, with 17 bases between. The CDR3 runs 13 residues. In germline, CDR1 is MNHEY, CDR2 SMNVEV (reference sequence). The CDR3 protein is CASQLSYDRPQHF. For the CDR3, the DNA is TGTGCCAGCCAGCTCTCTTATGATCGGCCCCAGCATTTT.

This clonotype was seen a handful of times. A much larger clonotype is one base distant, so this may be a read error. Here the CDR3 DNA reads TGTGCCAGCAGCTTAGGAGACCTCTACGAGCAGCACTTC. Residues: CASSLGDLYEQHF. V and J are TRBV11-3 and TRBJ2-7; D is unresolved. The CDR3 is 13 amino acids. Germline CDR1 is SGHNT and CDR2 is YENEEA.

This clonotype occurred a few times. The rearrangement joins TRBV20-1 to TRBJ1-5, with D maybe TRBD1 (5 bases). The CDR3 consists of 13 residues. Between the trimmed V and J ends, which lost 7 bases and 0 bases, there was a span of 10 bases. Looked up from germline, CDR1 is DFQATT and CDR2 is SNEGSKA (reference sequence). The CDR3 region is CSGRGDSNQPQHF. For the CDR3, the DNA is TGCAGTGGGCGAGGGGATAGCAATCAGCCCCAGCATTTT.

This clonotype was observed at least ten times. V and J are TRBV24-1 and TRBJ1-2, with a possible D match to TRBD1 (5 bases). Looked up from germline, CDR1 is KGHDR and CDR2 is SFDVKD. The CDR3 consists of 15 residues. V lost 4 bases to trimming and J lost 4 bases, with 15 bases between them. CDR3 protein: CATSDDPGTGYGYTF. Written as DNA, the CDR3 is TGTGCCACCAGTGACGATCCCGGGACGGGCTATGGCTACACCTTC.

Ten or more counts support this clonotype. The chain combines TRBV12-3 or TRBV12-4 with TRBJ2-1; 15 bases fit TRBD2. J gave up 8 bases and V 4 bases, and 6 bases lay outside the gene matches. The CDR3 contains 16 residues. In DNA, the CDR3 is TGTGCCAGCAGTTCAGTCGGGACTAGCGGGGGGTATGAGCAGTTCTTC. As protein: CASSSVGTSGGYEQFF.

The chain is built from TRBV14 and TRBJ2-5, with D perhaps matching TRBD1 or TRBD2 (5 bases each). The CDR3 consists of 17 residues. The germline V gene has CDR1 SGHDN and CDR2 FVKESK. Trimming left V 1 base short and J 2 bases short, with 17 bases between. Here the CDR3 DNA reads TGTGCCAGCAGCCAAGCTACCTGGGACCTTAGGCAAGAGACCCAGTACTTC. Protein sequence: CASSQATWDLRQETQYF.

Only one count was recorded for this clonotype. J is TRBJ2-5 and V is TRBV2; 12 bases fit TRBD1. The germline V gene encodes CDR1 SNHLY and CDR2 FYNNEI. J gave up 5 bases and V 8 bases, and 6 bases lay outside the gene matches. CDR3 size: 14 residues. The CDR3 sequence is CASGTGGPVETQYF. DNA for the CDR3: TGTGCCAGCGGGACAGGGGGCCCCGTGGAGACCCAGTACTTC.

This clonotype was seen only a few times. For the CDR3, the DNA is TGTGCCAGCAGCCAAGGCGGGAGGAGGACCGGGGAGCTGTTTTTT. Its translation is CASSQGGRRTGELFF. This sequence joins TRBV11-1 and TRBJ2-2, with 8 bases that match TRBD2. The V and J ends lost 5 bases and 5 bases, in that order; junction bases with no gene match: 7. The CDR3 runs 15 residues. Looked up from germline, CDR1 is SGHAT and CDR2 is FQDESV (reference sequence). The full variable domain, in which reference TRBV11-1 and TRBJ2-2 provide the parts outside the CDR3, is EAEVAQSPRYKITEKSQAVAFWCDPISGHATLYWYRQILGQGPELLVQFQDESVVDDSQLPKDRFSAERLKGVDSTLKIQPAELGDSAMYLCASSQGGRRTGELFFGEGSRLTVL.

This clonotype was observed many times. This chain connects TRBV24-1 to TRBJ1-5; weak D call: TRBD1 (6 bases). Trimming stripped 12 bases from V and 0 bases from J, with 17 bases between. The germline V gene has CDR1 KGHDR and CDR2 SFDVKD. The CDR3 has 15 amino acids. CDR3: CAPAGGDTSNQPQHF. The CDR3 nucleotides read TGTGCCCCAGCGGGCGGGGACACTAGCAATCAGCCCCAGCATTTT.

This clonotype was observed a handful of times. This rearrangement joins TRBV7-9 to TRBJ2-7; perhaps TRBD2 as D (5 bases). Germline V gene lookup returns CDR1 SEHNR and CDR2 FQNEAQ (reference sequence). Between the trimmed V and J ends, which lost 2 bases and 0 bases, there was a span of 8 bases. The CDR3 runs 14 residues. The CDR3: CASSLIANSYEQYF. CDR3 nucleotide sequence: TGTGCCAGCAGCTTAATAGCGAACTCCTACGAGCAGTACTTC.

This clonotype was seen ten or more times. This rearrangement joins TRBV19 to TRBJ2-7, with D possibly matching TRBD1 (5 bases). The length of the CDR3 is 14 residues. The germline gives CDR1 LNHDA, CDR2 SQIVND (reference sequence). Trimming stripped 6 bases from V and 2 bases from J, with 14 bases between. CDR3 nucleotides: TGTGCCAGTAGACCGGAGACAGCCACCTACGAGCAGTACTTC. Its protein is CASRPETATYEQYF.

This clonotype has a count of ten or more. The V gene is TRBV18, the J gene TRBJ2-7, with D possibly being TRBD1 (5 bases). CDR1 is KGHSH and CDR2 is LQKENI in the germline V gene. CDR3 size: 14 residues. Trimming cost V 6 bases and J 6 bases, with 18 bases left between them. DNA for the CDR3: TGTGCCAGCTCCCGCGACAGAGATGGGGCCGAGCAGTACTTC. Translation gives CASSRDRDGAEQYF. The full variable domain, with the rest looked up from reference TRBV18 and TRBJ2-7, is NAGVMQNPRHLVRRRGQEARLRCSPMKGHSHVYWYRQLPEEGLKFMVYLQKENIIDESGMPKERFSAEFPKEGPSILRIQQVVRGDSAAYFCASSRDRDGAEQYFGPGTRLTVT.

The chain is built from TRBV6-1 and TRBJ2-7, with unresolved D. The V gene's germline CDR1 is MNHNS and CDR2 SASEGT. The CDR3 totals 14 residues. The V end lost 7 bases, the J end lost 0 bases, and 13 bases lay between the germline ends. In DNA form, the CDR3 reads TGTGCCAGCACGGCCAGCTATAGCTCCTACGAGCAGTACTTC. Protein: CASTASYSSYEQYF.

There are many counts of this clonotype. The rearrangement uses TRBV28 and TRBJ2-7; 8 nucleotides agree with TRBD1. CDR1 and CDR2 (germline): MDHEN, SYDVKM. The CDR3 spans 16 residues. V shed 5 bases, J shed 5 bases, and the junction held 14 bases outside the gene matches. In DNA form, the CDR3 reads TGTGCCAGCAGTGATGCTCGGGACAGGAAGATCCACGAGCAGTACTTC. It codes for CASSDARDRKIHEQYF.

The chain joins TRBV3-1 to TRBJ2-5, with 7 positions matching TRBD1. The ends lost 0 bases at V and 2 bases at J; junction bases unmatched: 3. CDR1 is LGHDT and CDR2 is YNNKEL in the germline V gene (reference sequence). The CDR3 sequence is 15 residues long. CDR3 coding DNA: TGTGCCAGCAGCCAAGATACGGGACAGCAAGAGACCCAGTACTTC. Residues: CASSQDTGQQETQYF.

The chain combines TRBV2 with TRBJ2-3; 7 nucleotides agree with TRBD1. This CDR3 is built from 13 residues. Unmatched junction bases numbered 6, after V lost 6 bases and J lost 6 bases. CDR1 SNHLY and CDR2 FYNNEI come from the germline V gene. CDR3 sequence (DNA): TGTGCCAGCAGACGACAGGGATCGGATACGCAGTATTTT. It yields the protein CASRRQGSDTQYF.

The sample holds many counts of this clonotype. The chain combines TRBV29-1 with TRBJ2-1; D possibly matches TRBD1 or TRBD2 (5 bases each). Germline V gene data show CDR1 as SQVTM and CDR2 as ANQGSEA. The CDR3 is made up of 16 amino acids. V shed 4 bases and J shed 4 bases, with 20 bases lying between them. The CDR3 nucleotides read TGCAGCGTTGGTGGGACCCGGACCCACCTTTACAATGAGCAGTTCTTC. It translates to CSVGGTRTHLYNEQFF.

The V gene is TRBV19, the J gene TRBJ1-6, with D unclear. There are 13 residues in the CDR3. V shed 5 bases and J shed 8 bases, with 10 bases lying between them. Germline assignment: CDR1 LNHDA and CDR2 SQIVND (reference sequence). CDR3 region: CASSSTIDSPLHF. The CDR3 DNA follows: TGTGCCAGTAGTTCTACAATTGATTCACCCCTCCACTTT.

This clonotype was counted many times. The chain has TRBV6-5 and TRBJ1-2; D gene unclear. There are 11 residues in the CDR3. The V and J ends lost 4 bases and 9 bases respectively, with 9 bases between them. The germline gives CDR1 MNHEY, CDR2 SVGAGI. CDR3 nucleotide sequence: TGTGCCAGCAGTTTGTATGGTCGCTACACCTTC. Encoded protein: CASSLYGRYTF.